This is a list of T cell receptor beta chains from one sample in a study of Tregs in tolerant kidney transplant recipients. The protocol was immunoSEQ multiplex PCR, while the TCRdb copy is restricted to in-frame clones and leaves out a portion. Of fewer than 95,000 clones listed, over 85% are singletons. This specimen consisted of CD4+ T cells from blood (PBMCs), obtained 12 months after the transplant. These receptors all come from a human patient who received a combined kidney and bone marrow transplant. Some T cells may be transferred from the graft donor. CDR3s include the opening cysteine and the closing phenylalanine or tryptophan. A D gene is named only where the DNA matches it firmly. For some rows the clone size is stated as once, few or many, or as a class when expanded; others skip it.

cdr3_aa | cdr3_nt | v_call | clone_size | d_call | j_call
CASSAARNSPLHF | TGTGCCAGCAGCGCGGCGAGGAATTCACCCCTCCACTTT | TRBV9 | . | . | TRBJ1-6
CAWSTVGAGAEAFF | TGTGCCTGGAGCACAGTCGGGGCAGGGGCTGAAGCTTTCTTT | TRBV30 | . | . | TRBJ1-1
CASSVGAPQPQHF | TGTGCCAGCAGTGTAGGGGCCCCACAGCCCCAGCATTTT | TRBV6-1 | . | . | TRBJ1-5
CASSNGQSYEQYF | TGTGCCAGCAGTAACGGACAGTCCTACGAGCAGTACTTC | TRBV6-5 | . | . | TRBJ2-7
CASSQGLAGARGTQYF | TGCGCCAGCAGCCAAGGCCTAGCGGGGGCTAGGGGTACGCAGTATTTT | TRBV4-1 | . | TRBD2 | TRBJ2-3
CTSSQDRAGGSTWEQFF | TGCACCAGCAGCCAAGATCGGGCGGGAGGGTCCACGTGGGAGCAGTTCTTC | TRBV1 | . | . | TRBJ2-1
CASSARLMNTEAFF | TGTGCCAGCAGCGCGCGTCTAATGAACACTGAAGCTTTCTTT | TRBV7-9 | once | . | TRBJ1-1
CATSPGPHRATNEKLFF | TGTGCCACCAGCCCAGGGCCACACAGGGCAACTAATGAAAAACTGTTTTTT | TRBV15 | . | . | TRBJ1-4
CATSRDLTSGGDWPQYF | TGTGCCACCAGCAGAGATCTTACTAGCGGGGGGGACTGGCCGCAGTATTTT | TRBV15 | . | TRBD2 | TRBJ2-3
CASSWSRGLYEQYF | TGTGCCAGCAGTTGGTCCAGGGGGCTCTACGAGCAGTACTTC | TRBV27 | . | TRBD1 | TRBJ2-7
CASSRRGTGTNTEAFF | TGCGCCAGCAGTCGAAGAGGGACAGGAACGAACACTGAAGCTTTCTTT | TRBV4-1 | . | TRBD1 | TRBJ1-1
CASSLGRGQDSYGYTF | TGTGCCAGCAGCTTAGGCAGGGGGCAGGACTCCTATGGCTACACCTTC | TRBV7-9 | . | TRBD1 | TRBJ1-2
CASDGANYGYTF | TGTGCCAGCGACGGAGCCAACTATGGCTACACCTTC | TRBV28 | . | . | TRBJ1-2
CASSAGQSSTDTQYF | TGTGCCAGCAGCGCGGGACAGTCTAGCACAGATACGCAGTATTTT | TRBV9 | . | TRBD1 | TRBJ2-3
CASSLKGVANTEAFF | TGCGCCAGCAGCTTGAAGGGGGTGGCGAACACTGAAGCTTTCTTT | TRBV5-1 | . | . | TRBJ1-1
CASSQVRAAYEQYF | TGCGCCAGCAGCCAAGTTAGAGCTGCCTACGAGCAGTACTTC | TRBV4-1 | . | . | TRBJ2-7
CSVVTGGSYEQYF | TGCAGCGTAGTGACAGGGGGGAGCTACGAGCAGTACTTC | TRBV29-1 | . | TRBD1 | TRBJ2-7
CASSQVGGRSYNEQFF | TGTGCCAGCAGCCAAGTGGGGGGGCGTTCCTACAATGAGCAGTTCTTC | TRBV4-2 | . | . | TRBJ2-1
CASSPHYNLNEQFF | TGCGCCAGCAGCCCTCATTACAATCTCAATGAGCAGTTCTTC | TRBV4-1 | once | . | TRBJ2-1
CASRVAVSYGYTF | TGTGCCAGCAGGGTGGCAGTCTCCTATGGCTACACCTTC | TRBV6-1 | . | . | TRBJ1-2
CASSFKLLSTDTQYF | TGTGCCAGCAGTTTTAAGCTCCTAAGCACAGATACGCAGTATTTT | TRBV27 | . | . | TRBJ2-3
CASQSSPGTNEKLFF | TGTGCCAGCCAGTCGAGCCCCGGGACTAATGAAAAACTGTTTTTT | TRBV19 | . | . | TRBJ1-4
CAISESWGQGRIYEQYF | TGTGCCATCAGTGAGTCATGGGGACAGGGACGGATCTACGAGCAGTACTTC | TRBV10-3 | . | TRBD1 | TRBJ2-7
CASSFSRGYNSPLHF | TGTGCCAGCAGTTTTAGCAGGGGCTATAATTCCCCCCTCCACTTT | TRBV28 | . | . | TRBJ1-6
CASLSRGEDNEQFF | TGTGCCAGCCTGAGCAGGGGGGAGGACAATGAGCAGTTCTTC | TRBV6-1 | once | . | TRBJ2-1
CASSATSGRYNEQFF | TGTGCCAGCAGCGCGACTAGCGGGAGGTATAATGAGCAGTTCTTC | TRBV7-3 | . | TRBD2 | TRBJ2-1
CASSPPSSYEQYF | TGTGCCAGCTCACCACCGAGCTCCTACGAGCAGTACTTC | TRBV18 | . | . | TRBJ2-7
CASSEGVFPEGQPQHF | TGTGCCAGCAGTGAAGGGGTGTTCCCAGAGGGTCAGCCCCAGCATTTT | TRBV25-1 | . | . | TRBJ1-5
CASSQDRGGEAFF | TGTGCCAGCAGCCAAGATAGGGGAGGGGAAGCTTTCTTT | TRBV4-2 | . | . | TRBJ1-1
CASSLRGGTDTQYF | TGTGCCAGCAGCTTAAGGGGTGGCACAGATACGCAGTATTTT | TRBV7-2 | . | . | TRBJ2-3
CASSSPEVPQFF | TGTGCCAGCAGTTCCCCCGAGGTGCCACAGTTCTTC | TRBV28 | once | . | TRBJ2-1
CAWGDRDEQYF | TGTGCCTGGGGGGACAGGGACGAGCAGTACTTC | TRBV30 | . | TRBD1 | TRBJ2-7
CASSRVTSGNTDTQYF | TGTGCCAGTAGTAGGGTGACTAGCGGGAACACAGATACGCAGTATTTT | TRBV19 | . | TRBD2 | TRBJ2-3
CASSLSGRDQPQHF | TGTGCCAGCAGCCTTTCCGGTAGAGATCAGCCCCAGCATTTT | TRBV7-9 | . | . | TRBJ1-5
CASRWTGGNEQYF | TGTGCCAGCAGATGGACAGGAGGCAACGAGCAGTACTTC | TRBV6-1 | . | TRBD1 | TRBJ2-7
CAISEGQPTNEKLFF | TGTGCCATCAGTGAAGGACAGCCAACTAATGAAAAACTGTTTTTT | TRBV10-3 | . | . | TRBJ1-4
CASSAGTGMRGYTF | TGTGCCAGCAGCGCAGGGACAGGGATGCGTGGCTACACCTTC | TRBV7-6 | . | TRBD1 | TRBJ1-2
CASSSGTANYGYTF | TGTGCCAGCAGCTCTGGGACAGCTAACTATGGCTACACCTTC | TRBV5-5 | . | TRBD1 | TRBJ1-2
CSAKYYEQYF | TGCAGTGCTAAATACTACGAGCAGTACTTC | TRBV20-1 | . | . | TRBJ2-7
CASSQADRGVSNQPQHF | TGTGCCAGCAGCCAAGCTGACAGGGGCGTAAGCAATCAGCCCCAGCATTTT | TRBV4-2 | . | TRBD1 | TRBJ1-5
CASSPLSSVETQYF | TGTGCCAGTAGCCCGCTATCTAGCGTAGAGACCCAGTACTTC | TRBV19 | once | . | TRBJ2-5
CASSERQANTGELFF | TGTGCCAGCAGCGAACGACAGGCGAACACCGGGGAGCTGTTTTTT | TRBV9 | . | . | TRBJ2-2
CSVEWLAGAADTQYF | TGCAGCGTTGAGTGGTTAGCGGGAGCCGCAGATACGCAGTATTTT | TRBV29-1 | . | TRBD2 | TRBJ2-3
CASSLNPPGRGSSGANVLTF | TGTGCCAGCAGCTTAAATCCTCCGGGTAGGGGAAGCTCTGGGGCCAACGTCCTGACTTTC | TRBV7-3 | . | . | TRBJ2-6
CASSQEPGRGLAGTYEQYF | TGCGCCAGCAGCCAAGAGCCTGGGCGCGGTCTAGCGGGAACCTACGAGCAGTACTTC | TRBV4-1 | . | TRBD2 | TRBJ2-7
CASSLDRLRGTGELFF | TGTGCCAGTAGTTTGGACAGACTTCGGGGCACCGGGGAGCTGTTTTTT | TRBV19 | . | . | TRBJ2-2
CASSPIQGAAEKLFF | TGTGCCAGCAGCCCAATACAGGGGGCAGCTGAAAAACTGTTTTTT | TRBV6-1 | . | TRBD1 | TRBJ1-4
CASSRTSGGAQETQYF | TGTGCCAGCAGCAGGACTAGCGGGGGGGCCCAAGAGACCCAGTACTTC | TRBV9 | . | TRBD2 | TRBJ2-5
CASSPAGQLNSPLHF | TGTGCCAGCTCACCAGCGGGACAGCTAAATTCACCCCTCCACTTT | TRBV18 | . | TRBD1 | TRBJ1-6
CASSIQGRDYGYTF | TGTGCCAGTAGTATACAGGGGAGAGACTATGGCTACACCTTC | TRBV19 | . | . | TRBJ1-2
CASSYSGDWDEQFF | TGTGCCAGCAGTTATAGCGGAGATTGGGATGAGCAGTTCTTC | TRBV6-5 | . | . | TRBJ2-1
CASSLGQGNTGELFF | TGCGCCAGCAGCTTGGGACAGGGAAACACCGGGGAGCTGTTTTTT | TRBV5-1 | . | TRBD1 | TRBJ2-2
CASSHTIPRRDRGLVVRGYTF | TGCGCCAGCAGCCACACAATACCTCGCCGGGACAGGGGGCTCGTTGTACGTGGCTACACCTTC | TRBV5-1 | . | TRBD1 | TRBJ1-2